This T cell receptor beta chain was captured by sequencing in a study of blood T cells in healthy people across ages. After removal of 2 bases from V and 0 bases from J, the junction contained 10 bases not matched to a gene. The CDR3 spans 18 residues. Germline CDR1 reads SGHRS; CDR2 reads YFSETQ. Sample-barcoded 5' priming and a J-beta primer mix drove a second PCR of 7 to 11 cycles. TCRdb redid the calling of the 5' RACE reads with MiXCR, one entry per CDR3 protein. In the table there are approximately 1.5 million distinct CDR3 sequences, approximately 42% of which are singletons. Points from the study as a whole: When one million T cells were used, diversity estimates were thought to be underestimates.

As for this clonotype: Its antigen is unknown.

Ranging in age from about 6 to 100, the donors were healthy Caucasian individuals from Russia. The chain has TRBV5-1 and TRBJ2-3; 9 nucleotides align to TRBD1. The specimen sequenced was blood. This clonotype was obtained from a woman between 18 and 29 years old in good health. CDR3 protein: CASSLRGPGTGSTDTQYF. The CDR3 nucleotides are TGCGCCAGCAGCTTAAGGGGACCCGGGACAGGGAGCACAGATACGCAGTATTTT.